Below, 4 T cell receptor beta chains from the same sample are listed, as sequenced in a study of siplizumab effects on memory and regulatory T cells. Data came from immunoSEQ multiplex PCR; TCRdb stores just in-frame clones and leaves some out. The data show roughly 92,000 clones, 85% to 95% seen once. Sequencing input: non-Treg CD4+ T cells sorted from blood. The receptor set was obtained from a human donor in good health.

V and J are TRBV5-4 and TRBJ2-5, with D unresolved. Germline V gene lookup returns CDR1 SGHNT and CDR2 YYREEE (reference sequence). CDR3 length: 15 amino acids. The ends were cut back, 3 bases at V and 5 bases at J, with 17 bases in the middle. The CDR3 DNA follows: TGTGCCAGCAGCTCCCAGAGCCGTCTAGTTGAGACCCAGTACTTC. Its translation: CASSSQSRLVETQYF.

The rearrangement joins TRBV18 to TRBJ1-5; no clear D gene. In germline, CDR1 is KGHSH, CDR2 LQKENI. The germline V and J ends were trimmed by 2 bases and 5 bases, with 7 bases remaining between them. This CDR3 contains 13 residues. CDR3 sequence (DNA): TGTGCCAGCTCACCATCCGAACATCAGCCCCAGCATTTT. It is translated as CASSPSEHQPQHF. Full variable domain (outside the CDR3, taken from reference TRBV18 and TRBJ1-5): NAGVMQNPRHLVRRRGQEARLRCSPMKGHSHVYWYRQLPEEGLKFMVYLQKENIIDESGMPKERFSAEFPKEGPSILRIQQVVRGDSAAYFCASSPSEHQPQHFGDGTRLSIL.

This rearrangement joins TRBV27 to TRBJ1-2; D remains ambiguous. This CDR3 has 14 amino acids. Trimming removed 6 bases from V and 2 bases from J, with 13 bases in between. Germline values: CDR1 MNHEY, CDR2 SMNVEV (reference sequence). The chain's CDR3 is CASRPRALNYGYTF. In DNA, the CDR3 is TGTGCCAGCAGACCCCGGGCTTTAAACTATGGCTACACCTTC.

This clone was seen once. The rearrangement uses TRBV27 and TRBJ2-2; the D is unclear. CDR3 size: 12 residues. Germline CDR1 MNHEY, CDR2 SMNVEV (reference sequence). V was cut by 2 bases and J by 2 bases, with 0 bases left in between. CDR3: CASSLNTGELFF. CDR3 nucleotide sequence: TGTGCCAGCAGTTTAAACACCGGGGAGCTGTTTTTT.